This note documents a single T cell receptor (beta chain) sequence. The record originates from a study of blood T cell repertoires in COVID-19. For the study at large: Acute-phase and convalescent COVID-19 samples originated in the United States, Italy and Spain. Sources were T cells, B-cell-depleted T cells, or PBMCs; the material itself was cDNA or gDNA.

Germline CDR1 reads SGHRS; CDR2 reads YFSETQ. This CDR3 spans 16 amino acids. Between the trimmed V and J ends, which lost 6 bases and 4 bases, there was a span of 21 bases. Per the study methods: Scientists estimated how many nucleated cells there were by amplifying reference gene primers. Data came from immunoSEQ multiplex PCR; TCRdb stores just in-frame clones and leaves some out. Clone size and V and J calls were adopted from that table, with D and trimming inferred from the DNA. Among tens of thousands of clones listed, 75% to 90% were seen once. Material: peripheral blood. J is TRBJ2-3 and V is TRBV5-1, with a possible D match to TRBD2 (6 bases). The TCR originated in a man in his 60s with acute or convalescent COVID-19. The CDR3 here is CASTAGWREGADTQYF. CDR3 bases: TGCGCCAGCACGGCGGGTTGGCGGGAAGGGGCAGATACGCAGTATTTT. Full variable domain (remainder filled in from reference TRBV5-1 and TRBJ2-3): KAGVTQTPRYLIKTRGQQVTLSCSPISGHRSVSWYQQTPGQGLQFLFEYFSETQRNKGNFPGRFSGRQFSNSRSEMNVSTLELGDSALYLCASTAGWREGADTQYFGPGTRLTVL.